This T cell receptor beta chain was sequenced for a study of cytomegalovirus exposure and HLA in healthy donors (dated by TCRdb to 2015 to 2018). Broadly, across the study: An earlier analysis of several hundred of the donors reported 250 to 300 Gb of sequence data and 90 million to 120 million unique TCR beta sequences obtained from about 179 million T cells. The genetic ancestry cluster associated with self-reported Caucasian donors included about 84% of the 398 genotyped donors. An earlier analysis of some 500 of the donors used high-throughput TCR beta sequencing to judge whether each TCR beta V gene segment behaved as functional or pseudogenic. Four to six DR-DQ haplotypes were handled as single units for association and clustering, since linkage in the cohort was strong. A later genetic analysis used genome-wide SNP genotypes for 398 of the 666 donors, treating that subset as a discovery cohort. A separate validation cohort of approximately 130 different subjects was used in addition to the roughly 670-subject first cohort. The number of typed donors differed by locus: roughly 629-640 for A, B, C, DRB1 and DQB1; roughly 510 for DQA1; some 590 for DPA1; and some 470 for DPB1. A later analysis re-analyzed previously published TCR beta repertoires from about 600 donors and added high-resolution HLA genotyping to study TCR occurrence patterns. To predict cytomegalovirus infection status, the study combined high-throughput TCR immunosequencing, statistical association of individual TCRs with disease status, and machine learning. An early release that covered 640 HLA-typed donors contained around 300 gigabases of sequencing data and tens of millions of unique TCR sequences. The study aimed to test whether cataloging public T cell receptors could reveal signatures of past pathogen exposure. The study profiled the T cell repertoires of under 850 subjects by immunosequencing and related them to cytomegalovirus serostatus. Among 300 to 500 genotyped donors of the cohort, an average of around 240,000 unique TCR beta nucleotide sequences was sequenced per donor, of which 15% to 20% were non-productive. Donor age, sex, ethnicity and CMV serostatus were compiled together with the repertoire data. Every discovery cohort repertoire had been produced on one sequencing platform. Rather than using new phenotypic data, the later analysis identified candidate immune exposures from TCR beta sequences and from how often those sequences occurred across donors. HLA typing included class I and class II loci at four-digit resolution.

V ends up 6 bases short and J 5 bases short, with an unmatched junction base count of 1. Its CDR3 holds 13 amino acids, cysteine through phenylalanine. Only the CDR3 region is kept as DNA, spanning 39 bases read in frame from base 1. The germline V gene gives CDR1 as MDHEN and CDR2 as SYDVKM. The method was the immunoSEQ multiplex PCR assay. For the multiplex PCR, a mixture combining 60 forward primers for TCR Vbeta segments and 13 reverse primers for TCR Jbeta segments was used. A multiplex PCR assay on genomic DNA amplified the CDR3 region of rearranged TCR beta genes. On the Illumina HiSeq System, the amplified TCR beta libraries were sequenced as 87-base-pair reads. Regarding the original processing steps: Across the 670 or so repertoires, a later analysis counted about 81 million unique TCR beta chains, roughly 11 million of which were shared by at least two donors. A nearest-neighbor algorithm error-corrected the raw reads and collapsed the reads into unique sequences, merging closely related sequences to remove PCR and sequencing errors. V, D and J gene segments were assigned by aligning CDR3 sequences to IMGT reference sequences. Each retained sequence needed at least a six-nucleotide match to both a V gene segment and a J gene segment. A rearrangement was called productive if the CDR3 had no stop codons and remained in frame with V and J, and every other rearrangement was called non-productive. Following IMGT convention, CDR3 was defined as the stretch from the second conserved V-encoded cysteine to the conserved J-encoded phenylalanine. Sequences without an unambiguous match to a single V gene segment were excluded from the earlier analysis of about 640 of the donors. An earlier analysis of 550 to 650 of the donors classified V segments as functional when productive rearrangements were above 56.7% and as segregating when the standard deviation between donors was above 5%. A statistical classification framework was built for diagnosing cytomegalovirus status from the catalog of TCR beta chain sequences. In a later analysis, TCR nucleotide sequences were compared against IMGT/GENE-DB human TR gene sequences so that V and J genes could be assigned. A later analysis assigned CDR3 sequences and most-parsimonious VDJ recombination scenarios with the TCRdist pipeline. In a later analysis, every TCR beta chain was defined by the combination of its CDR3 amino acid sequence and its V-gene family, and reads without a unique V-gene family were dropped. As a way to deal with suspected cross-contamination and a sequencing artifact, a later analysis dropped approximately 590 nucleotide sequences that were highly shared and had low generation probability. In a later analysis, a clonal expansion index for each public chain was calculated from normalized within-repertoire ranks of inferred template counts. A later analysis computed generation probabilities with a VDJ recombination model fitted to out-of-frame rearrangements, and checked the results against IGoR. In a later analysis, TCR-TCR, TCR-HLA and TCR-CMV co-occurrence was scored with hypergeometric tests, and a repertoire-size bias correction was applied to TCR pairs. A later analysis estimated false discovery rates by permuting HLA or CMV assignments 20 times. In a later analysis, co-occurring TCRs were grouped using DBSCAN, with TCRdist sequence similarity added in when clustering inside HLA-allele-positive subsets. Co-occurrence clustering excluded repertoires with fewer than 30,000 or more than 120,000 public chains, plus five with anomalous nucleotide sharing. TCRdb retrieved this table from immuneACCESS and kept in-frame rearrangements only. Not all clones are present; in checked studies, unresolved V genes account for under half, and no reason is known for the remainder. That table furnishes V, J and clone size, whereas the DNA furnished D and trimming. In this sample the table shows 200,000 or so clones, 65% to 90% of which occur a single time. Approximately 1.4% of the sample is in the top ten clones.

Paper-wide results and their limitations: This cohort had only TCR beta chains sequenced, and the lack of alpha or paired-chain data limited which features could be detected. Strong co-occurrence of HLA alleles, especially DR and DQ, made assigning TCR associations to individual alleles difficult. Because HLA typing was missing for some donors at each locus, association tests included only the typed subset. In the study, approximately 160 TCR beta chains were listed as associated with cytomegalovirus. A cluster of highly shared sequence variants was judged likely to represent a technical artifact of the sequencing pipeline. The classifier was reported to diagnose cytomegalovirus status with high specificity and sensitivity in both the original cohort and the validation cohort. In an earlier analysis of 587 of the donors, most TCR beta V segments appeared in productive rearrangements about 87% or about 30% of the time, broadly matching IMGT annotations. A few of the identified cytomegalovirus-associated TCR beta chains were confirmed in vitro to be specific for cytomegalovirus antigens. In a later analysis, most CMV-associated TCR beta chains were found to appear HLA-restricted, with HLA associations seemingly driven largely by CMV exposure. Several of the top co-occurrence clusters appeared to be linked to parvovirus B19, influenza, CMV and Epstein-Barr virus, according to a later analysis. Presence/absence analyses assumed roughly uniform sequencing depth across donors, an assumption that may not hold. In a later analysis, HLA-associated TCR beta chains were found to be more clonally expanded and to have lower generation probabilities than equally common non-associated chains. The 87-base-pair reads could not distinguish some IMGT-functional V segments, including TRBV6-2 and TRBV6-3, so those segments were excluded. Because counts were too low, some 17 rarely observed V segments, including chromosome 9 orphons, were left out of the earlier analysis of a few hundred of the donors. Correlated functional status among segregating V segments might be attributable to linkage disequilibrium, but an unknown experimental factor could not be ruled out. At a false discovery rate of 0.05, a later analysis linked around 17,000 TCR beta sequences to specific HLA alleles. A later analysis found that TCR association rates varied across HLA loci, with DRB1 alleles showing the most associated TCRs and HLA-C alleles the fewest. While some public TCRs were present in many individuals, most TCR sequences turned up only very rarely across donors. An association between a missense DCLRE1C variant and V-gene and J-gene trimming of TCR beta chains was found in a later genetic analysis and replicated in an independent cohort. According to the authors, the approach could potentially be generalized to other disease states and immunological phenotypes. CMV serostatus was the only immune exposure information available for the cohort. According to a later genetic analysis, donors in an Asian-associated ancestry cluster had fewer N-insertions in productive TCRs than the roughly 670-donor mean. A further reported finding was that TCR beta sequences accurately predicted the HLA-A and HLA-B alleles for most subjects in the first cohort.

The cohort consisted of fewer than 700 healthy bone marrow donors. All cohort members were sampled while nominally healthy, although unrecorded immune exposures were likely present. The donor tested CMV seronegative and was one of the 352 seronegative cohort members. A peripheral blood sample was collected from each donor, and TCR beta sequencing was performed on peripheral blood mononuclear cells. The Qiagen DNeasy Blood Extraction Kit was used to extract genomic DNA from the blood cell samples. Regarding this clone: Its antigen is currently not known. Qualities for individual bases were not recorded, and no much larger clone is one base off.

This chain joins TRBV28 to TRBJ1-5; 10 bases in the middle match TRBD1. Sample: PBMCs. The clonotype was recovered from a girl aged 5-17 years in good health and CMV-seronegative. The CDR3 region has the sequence CASRGTGDQPQHF. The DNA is TGTGCCAGCAGAGGGACAGGGGATCAGCCCCAGCATTTT.